This TCR beta chain was identified in a study of blood T cells in healthy people across ages. This clonotype was counted a few times. Germline trimming cut 6 bases from V and 5 bases from J; bases unmatched to any gene: 9. Germline lookup yields CDR1 KGHSH and CDR2 LQKENI. This CDR3 has 15 residues. The use of a sample-barcoded 5' primer and a J-beta primer mix characterized a second PCR of 7 to 11 cycles. Each CDR3 protein is one row after TCRdb ran MiXCR on the 5' RACE reads. The repertoire consists of 1 million or so distinct CDR3 sequences, with around 27% occurring once and the leading ten covering approximately 0.79%. The sample was also linked to a second study, of T cells of mothers and their children.

The origin of this receptor is a girl aged 2 to 9 in good health. Sequenced input: blood. The chain combines TRBV18 with TRBJ2-1, with 8 bases aligning to TRBD1. The DNA of the CDR3 is TGTGCCAGCTCTTGGACAGGGCGGGAAGACAATGAGCAGTTCTTC. Translated: CASSWTGREDNEQFF.